This paragraph reports one T cell receptor delta chain. The antigen is undetermined. The data are from a study of Vδ1+ human thymocytes. The study's findings and limits: Thymic delta-chain repertoires held roughly 19% Vdelta2 sequences and few Vdelta3, despite high sort purity. Thymic TRG and TRD repertoires appeared highly polyclonal.

This CDR3 comprises 19 residues. The V gene's germline CDR1 is TSWWSYY and CDR2 QGS. V lost 0 bases and J 2 bases, leaving 22 bases between the germline ends. The template was reverse-transcribed extracted RNA. Multiplex PCR used pooled V-gene forward primers and a constant-region reverse primer to amplify CDR3s. TCRdb applied CATT to the multiplex PCR reads for clone calling. Of approximately 25,000 delta-chain clones in the sample, approximately 30% are singletons; the top ten hold roughly 1.4%. The sequencing input was Vdelta1+ gamma-delta thymocytes from the thymus. Subset of the sample: FACS-sorted CD3+ TCRalphabeta- TCRVdelta1+ TCRVdelta2- thymocytes. This chain uses TRDV1 with TRDJ1, with D perhaps matching TRDD3 (6 bases). The sequence was obtained from a boy under three years old who had congenital heart surgery. As DNA, the CDR3 is TGTGCTCTTGGGGAACTGGGAGAGGCTGGGGACAAGTGGACCGATAAACTCATCTTT. Amino acid sequence: CALGELGEAGDKWTDKLIF.